This T cell receptor beta chain was identified during a study of CD8+ T cells in alopecia areata. As for the study in general: Each day, treated patients took oral tofacitinib twice, at 5 to 10 mg per dose. General study results and limits: Mice showed TCR sharing more clearly than patients did, possibly owing to HLA. Normal skin's resident alphabeta T cells are also sequenced in scalp samples. Affected lesional scalp, above all in alopecia totalis/universalis, was more clonal than normal scalp.

In each case, RNA was isolated and then reverse transcribed into cDNA as the sequencing template. Sequenced by immunoSEQ multiplex PCR; TCRdb stores in-frame clones only, minus some. The table shows around 200,000 clones, with almost 65% occurring only once. V was cut by 2 bases and J by 5 bases, with 15 bases left in between. Germline CDR1 is MGHDK and CDR2 is SYGVNS. The CDR3 is made up of 15 amino acids. As concerns this clone: What it recognizes is unknown.

Sequenced material: CD4+ T cells sorted from blood, taken at week 0. This chain joins TRBV25-1 and TRBJ1-1; TRBD1 is a possible D gene (6 bases). The sequence came from a human donor with alopecia areata. The CDR3 loop is CASSENRAGGTEAFF. CDR3 nucleotide sequence: TGTGCCAGCAGTGAAAACAGGGCGGGGGGAACTGAAGCTTTCTTT.